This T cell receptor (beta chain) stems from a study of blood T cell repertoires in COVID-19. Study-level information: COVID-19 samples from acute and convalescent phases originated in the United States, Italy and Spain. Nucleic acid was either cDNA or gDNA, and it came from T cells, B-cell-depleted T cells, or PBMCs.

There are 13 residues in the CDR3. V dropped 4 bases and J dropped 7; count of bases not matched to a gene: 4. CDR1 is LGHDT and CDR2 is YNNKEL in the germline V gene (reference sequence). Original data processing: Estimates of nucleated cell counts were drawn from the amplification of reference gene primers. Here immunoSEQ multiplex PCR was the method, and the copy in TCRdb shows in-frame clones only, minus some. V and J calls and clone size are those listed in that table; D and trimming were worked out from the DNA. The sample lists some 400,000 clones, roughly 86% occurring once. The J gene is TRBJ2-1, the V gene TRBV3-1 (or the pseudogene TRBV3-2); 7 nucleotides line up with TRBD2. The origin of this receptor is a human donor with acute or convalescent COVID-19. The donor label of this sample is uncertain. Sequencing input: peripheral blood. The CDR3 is CASSPGGPNEQFF. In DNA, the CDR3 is TGTGCCAGCAGCCCGGGGGGTCCGAATGAGCAGTTCTTC.